This T cell receptor (beta chain) was observed in a study of T-cell memory formation after mild COVID-19. Across the whole study: TCR clusters were largely donor specific.

Notes on the study in general: CD4/CD8 balance held among clones contracting day 15 to 85, and later expanders leaned CD4+. Among contracting clones, CD4+ were mainly CM/EM and CD8+ enriched in EMRA.

J gave up 5 bases and V 4 bases, and 5 bases lay outside the gene matches. The CDR3 is made up of 15 amino acids. The V gene's germline CDR1 is SGHRS and CDR2 YFSETQ. From 5'RACE with constant-segment primers came TCR alpha and TCR beta cDNA libraries that carried sample barcodes and UMIs. TCRdb re-called the 5' RACE reads through MiXCR, storing one row per CDR3 protein. Altogether approximately 430,000 distinct CDR3 sequences are present, 23% being singletons, with the ten largest covering roughly 13%. As regards this clonotype: Its matching antigen is unknown.

The specimen sequenced was PBMCs or a T cell subset sorted from them (not recorded which). The source is an adult woman who had mild COVID-19 (a few samples of this study predate the infection). Cell type and time point are not known. The chain carries TRBV5-1 and TRBJ1-6; 8 bases line up with TRBD1. This chain's CDR3 is CASSPGQVNNSPLHF. In DNA form, the CDR3 reads TGCGCCAGCAGCCCGGGACAGGTGAATAATTCACCCCTCCACTTT.